This TCR beta chain came from a study of shared T cell receptors in the human thymus. Data came from immunoSEQ multiplex PCR; TCRdb stores just in-frame clones and leaves some out. The sample records approximately 760,000 clones, 70% to 90% being singletons. CDR1 and CDR2 from the germline V gene are MRHNA and SNTAGT. The CDR3 covers 16 residues. Trimming pared 0 bases from V and 4 bases from J, leaving 13 bases between. This same sample was also part of a study on human thymus T cells. As that study records: In thymic and blood repertoires alike, V and J usage looked biased.

The gene calls are TRBV6-4 and TRBJ2-1; TRBD2 is a possible D gene (5 bases). The origin of this receptor is a girl younger than two with a congenital heart defect. Sequencing was performed on thymocytes. The CDR3 DNA is TGTGCCAGCAGTGACTCGAGGGCCAGTGGTTACAATGAGCAGTTCTTC. Its protein product is CASSDSRASGYNEQFF.